This paragraph reports one T cell receptor (beta chain). Generated by immunoSEQ multiplex PCR, the TCRdb table keeps only in-frame clones and is missing some. The sample contains over 120,000 clones, about 76% of which appear only once. This sample is part of a study of blood T cell repertoires in COVID-19. Study in general: PBMCs, B-cell-depleted T cells, or T cells provided the cDNA or gDNA that made up the material.

V gave up 5 bases and J gave up 3 bases, with 13 bases separating them. Germline lookup yields CDR1 SGHTA and CDR2 FQGNSA. The CDR3 runs 14 residues. This clonotype was obtained from a woman between 65 and 79 years old with COVID-19, enrolled during active disease. The sequenced material came from peripheral blood. The genes are TRBV7-2 and TRBJ1-2; possibly TRBD1 for D (5 bases). The CDR3 DNA follows: TGTGCCAGCAGCCCGGGGGACCCCCACTATGGCTACACCTTC. As protein: CASSPGDPHYGYTF.